This TCR beta chain originates from a study of OX40 agonist ivuxolimab in advanced cancers. Whole-study results and caveats: The study observed clonal expansion of CD4+ and CD8+ blood T cells by week 6 at 0.1 to 3.0 mg/kg.

The germline CDR1 and CDR2 sequences are SGDLS and YYNGEE. CDR3 size: 13 residues. V lost 4 bases and J lost 2, with 8 bases in between. A word on this clone: Its antigen is not identified.

This table comes from immunoSEQ multiplex PCR, and its TCRdb copy is limited to in-frame clones, with some not included. The table lists around 66,000 clones, approximately 90% of them singletons, with approximately 1.1% in the top ten. The receptor was isolated from an adult with an advanced solid tumor such as melanoma, head and neck, liver or kidney cancer. The source material was CD4+ or CD8+ T cells sorted from blood, sampled in a trial of the OX40 agonist ivuxolimab. The V call is TRBV9, the J call TRBJ2-3; no clear D. As DNA, the CDR3 is TGTGCCAGCAGCAGAGATGTCACAGATACGCAGTATTTT. Translated, it gives CASSRDVTDTQYF.